This TCR beta chain was documented in a study of control samples from healthy donors and cancer patients. The CDR3 is made up of 14 amino acids. The V and J ends lost 1 base and 2 bases respectively, with 9 bases between them. Germline V gene sequence: CDR1 SGHTA, CDR2 FQGNSA. Clones were read by immunoSEQ multiplex PCR, and TCRdb kept only the in-frame ones, dropping some. The repertoire includes some 89,000 clones, roughly 86% of them detected once, and approximately 21% sits in the top ten. This chain connects TRBV7-2 to TRBJ2-7; no clear D. The sequence was obtained from a man between 25 and 39 years old in good health. What was sequenced was blood. In DNA, the CDR3 is TGTGCCAGCAGCTTAGGGGCAACCCCCTACGAGCAGTACTTC. Translated: CASSLGATPYEQYF.